This T cell receptor (beta chain) was observed in a study of cytomegalovirus exposure and HLA in healthy donors. Overall study: Tens of millions of unique TCRs from HLA-typed donors were held in an early release of data.

A multiplex PCR was run with 60 Vbeta primers and 13 Jbeta primers. TCRdb's copy holds only in-frame clones and misses some; the assay was immunoSEQ multiplex PCR. The data hold 150,000 to 170,000 clones, with 65% to 80% observed a single time. Unmatched junction bases numbered 13, after V lost 4 bases and J lost 2 bases. The CDR3 contains 17 residues. The germline gives CDR1 SGHRS, CDR2 YFSETQ. The TCR was taken from a woman between 40 and 55 years old in good health and CMV-seronegative. Input material: PBMCs. The chain employs TRBV5-1 and TRBJ2-3; the match to TRBD2 covers 7 bases. This chain's CDR3 is CASSALGTNRITDTQYF. In DNA, the CDR3 is TGCGCCAGCAGCGCTCTAGGGACTAACCGAATCACAGATACGCAGTATTTT.